Listed here are 6 T cell receptor beta chains from one sample, sequenced in a study of blood T cell repertoires in COVID-19. Only in-frame clones appear in the TCRdb table, and some are missing; sequencing was by immunoSEQ multiplex PCR. The data show hundreds of thousands of clones, around 85% seen once. What was sequenced was peripheral blood. These receptors originate from a man between 40 and 49 years old with acute or convalescent COVID-19.

The J gene is TRBJ1-3, the V gene TRBV12-3 or TRBV12-4; 8 bases are a match to TRBD1. With V trimmed by 5 bases and J by 4 bases, 1 base remained unmatched. CDR3 length equals 13 residues. The CDR3 loop reads CASSGQGGNTIYF. CDR3 coding DNA: TGTGCCAGCAGTGGACAGGGAGGAAACACCATATATTTT.

The chain carries TRBV20-1 and TRBJ1-5, with TRBD1 matching over 8 bases. Germline lookup yields CDR1 DFQATT and CDR2 SNEGSKA (reference sequence). The CDR3 extends over 16 amino acids. The ends lost 3 bases at V and 3 bases at J; junction bases unmatched: 10. The CDR3 DNA sequence: TGCAGTGCTAGTTCGATCGTGGACAGGGTCAATCAGCCCCAGCATTTT. Translated: CSASSIVDRVNQPQHF.

This clone was seen more than once but under ten times. This chain joins TRBV7-8 and TRBJ2-7; D not resolved. CDR1 and CDR2 (germline): SGHVS, FQNEAQ. The germline V and J ends were trimmed by 5 bases and 3 bases, with 8 bases remaining between them. The CDR3 spans 12 residues. The DNA for the CDR3 is TGTGCCAGCAGCCGAGTCAACTACGAGCAGTACTTC. Translating gives CASSRVNYEQYF.

V is TRBV10-3 and J is TRBJ2-1; D is unclear. There are 15 residues in the CDR3. The V end lost 4 bases, the J end lost 0 bases, and 10 bases lay between the germline ends. Germline V CDR1 and CDR2: ENHRY, SYGVKD. The CDR3 spells CAISARNHSYNEQFF. CDR3 coding DNA: TGTGCCATCAGTGCGCGGAACCACTCCTACAATGAGCAGTTCTTC.

This clone was observed a single time. Here the CDR3 reads CASSIGAGFYTGELFF. The DNA of the CDR3 is TGTGCCAGTAGTATAGGGGCAGGGTTTTACACCGGGGAGCTGTTTTTT. The genes are TRBV19 and TRBJ2-2, with D possibly TRBD1 on 5 matching bases. The germline V gene has CDR1 LNHDA and CDR2 SQIVND (reference sequence). The CDR3 is 16 residues long. With 1 base removed from V and 3 bases from J, the gap between germline ends came to 12 bases. Based on the CDR3 plus reference TRBV19 and TRBJ2-2, the full variable domain is DGGITQSPKYLFRKEGQNVTLSCEQNLNHDAMYWYRQDPGQGLRLIYYSQIVNDFQKGDIAEGYSVSREKKESFPLTVTSAQKNPTAFYLCASSIGAGFYTGELFFGEGSRLTVL.

The chain couples TRBV7-6 to TRBJ2-1; 7 nucleotides align to TRBD2. This CDR3 contains 16 residues. Germline V gene data show CDR1 as SGHVS and CDR2 as FNYEAQ. The junction had 5 bases not matched to a gene; V was cut back by 1 base and J by 2 bases. CDR3 residues: CASSLVAGAAYNEQFF. CDR3 bases: TGTGCCAGCAGCTTAGTGGCGGGAGCCGCCTACAATGAGCAGTTCTTC.